These T cell receptor beta chains were read from a single sample in a study of human T cells and chemical hapten exposure. MiXCR was run by TCRdb on the RACE reads, yielding one entry per CDR3 protein. Altogether tens of thousands of distinct CDR3 sequences are present, about 11% being singletons, with the ten largest covering 2.2%. The material sequenced was whole blood, taken in connection with sensitization to the hapten diphenylcyclopropenone (DPC). These receptors originate from a middle-aged man with alopecia areata. Some clones in this sample may be carry-over from other donors' samples. The CDR3 runs from the conserved cysteine through the conserved F or W. D genes are given only for firm matches. The size field is filled for only some rows; it gives once, few, many or a size class.

j_gene: TRBJ2-1; v_gene: TRBV9; abundance: few; d_gene: .; len: 11; CDR3nt: TGTGCCAGCAGCGAACTAGGCATCCCGTTCTTC; CDR3aa: CASSELGIPFF
j_gene: TRBJ1-2; v_gene: TRBV2; abundance: .; d_gene: .; len: 11; CDR3nt: TGTGCCAGCAGTCTACATTATGGCTACACCTTC; CDR3aa: CASSLHYGYTF
j_gene: TRBJ2-5; v_gene: TRBV29-1; abundance: once; d_gene: TRBD1; len: 13; CDR3nt: TGCAGCGTTGGAGACAGGGGTCGAGAGACCCAGTACTTC; CDR3aa: CSVGDRGRETQYF
j_gene: TRBJ2-3; v_gene: TRBV7-9; abundance: .; d_gene: TRBD2; len: 17; CDR3nt: TGTGCCAGCATACTTCCGCCGGGACTAGCGGGAGAAGATACGCAGTATTTT; CDR3aa: CASILPPGLAGEDTQYF
j_gene: TRBJ2-1; v_gene: TRBV24-1; abundance: .; d_gene: TRBD2; len: 16; CDR3nt: TGTGCCACCAGTGATCAAGCGGGAGGGGGCTACAATGAGCAGTTCTTC; CDR3aa: CATSDQAGGGYNEQFF
j_gene: TRBJ2-7; v_gene: TRBV25-1; abundance: .; d_gene: .; len: 14; CDR3nt: TGTGCCAGCACCCATCGAGGGTTCTCCTACGAGCAGTACTTC; CDR3aa: CASTHRGFSYEQYF
j_gene: TRBJ2-3; v_gene: TRBV24-1; abundance: few; d_gene: .; len: 14; CDR3nt: TGTGCCACCGGGGACAGCGGGAGTACAGATACGCAGTATTTT; CDR3aa: CATGDSGSTDTQYF
j_gene: TRBJ1-5; v_gene: TRBV24-1; abundance: once; d_gene: .; len: 13; CDR3nt: TGTGCCACCAGTGCCCTGGGGGGGCAGCCCCAGCATTTT; CDR3aa: CATSALGGQPQHF
j_gene: TRBJ2-3; v_gene: TRBV30; abundance: .; d_gene: .; len: 11; CDR3nt: TGTGCCTGGAGTGAGGGTACAATGCAGTATTTT; CDR3aa: CAWSEGTMQYF
j_gene: TRBJ2-3; v_gene: TRBV9; abundance: .; d_gene: .; len: 14; CDR3nt: TGTGCCAGCAGCGGAGGGGGGGGCACAGATACGCAGTATTTT; CDR3aa: CASSGGGGTDTQYF
j_gene: TRBJ2-5; v_gene: TRBV19; abundance: .; d_gene: TRBD2; len: 16; CDR3nt: TGTGCCAGGAAACATGGGACTAGCGGGAGTCCGGAGACCCAGTACTTC; CDR3aa: CARKHGTSGSPETQYF
j_gene: TRBJ1-1; v_gene: TRBV6-4; abundance: many; d_gene: TRBD1; len: 17; CDR3nt: TGTGCCAGCAGTGACGTTAGGAGACAGGGCCTGAACACTGAAGCTTTCTTT; CDR3aa: CASSDVRRQGLNTEAFF
j_gene: TRBJ1-1; v_gene: TRBV7-8; abundance: .; d_gene: .; len: 17; CDR3nt: TGTGCCAGCAGCCTGCTTATTTTTGGGTCGGCGGGCACTGAAGCTTTCTTT; CDR3aa: CASSLLIFGSAGTEAFF
j_gene: TRBJ1-5; v_gene: TRBV27; abundance: many; d_gene: .; len: 14; CDR3nt: TGTGCCAGCCAGAGGGGGGGGGGCAATCAGCCCCAGCATTTT; CDR3aa: CASQRGGGNQPQHF
j_gene: TRBJ2-5; v_gene: TRBV20-1; abundance: many; d_gene: .; len: 15; CDR3nt: TGCAGTACTCAACCCCCCATAGGGAAGATAGAGACCCAGTACTTC; CDR3aa: CSTQPPIGKIETQYF
j_gene: TRBJ2-4; v_gene: TRBV28; abundance: few; d_gene: .; len: 10; CDR3nt: TGTGCCAGCAGTTCAACGTTACTATACTTC; CDR3aa: CASSSTLLYF
j_gene: TRBJ2-5; v_gene: TRBV15; abundance: .; d_gene: TRBD2; len: 17; CDR3nt: TGTGCCACCAGCAGAACGGGACTAGCGGGAAAAGGGGAGACCCAGTACTTC; CDR3aa: CATSRTGLAGKGETQYF
j_gene: TRBJ2-1; v_gene: TRBV28; abundance: few; d_gene: .; len: 17; CDR3nt: TGTGCCAGCAGTTTGGAGTGGGGCGGATTAGGAAGCAATGAGCAGTTCTTC; CDR3aa: CASSLEWGGLGSNEQFF
j_gene: TRBJ1-6; v_gene: TRBV2; abundance: many; d_gene: TRBD1; len: 18; CDR3nt: TGTGCCAGCAGACAGGGGACCGGGACCTCGACGGATAATTCACCCCTCCACTTT; CDR3aa: CASRQGTGTSTDNSPLHF
j_gene: TRBJ2-7; v_gene: TRBV27; abundance: few; d_gene: TRBD2; len: 16; CDR3nt: TGTGCCAGCAGGCCCCTCGGACTAGCGGGAGGGCTCGAGCAGTACTTC; CDR3aa: CASRPLGLAGGLEQYF
j_gene: TRBJ1-2; v_gene: TRBV28; abundance: many; d_gene: TRBD1; len: 14; CDR3nt: TGTGCCAGCAGTTTCCGGGACAGCCTCTATGGCTACACCTTC; CDR3aa: CASSFRDSLYGYTF
j_gene: TRBJ1-1; v_gene: TRBV6-1; abundance: few; d_gene: .; len: 16; CDR3nt: .; CDR3aa: CASSETFDLRFAEAFF
j_gene: TRBJ1-1; v_gene: TRBV29-1; abundance: .; d_gene: .; len: 13; CDR3nt: TGCAGCGTTGTGGGGGGCGAGTACACTGAAGCTTTCTTT; CDR3aa: CSVVGGEYTEAFF
j_gene: TRBJ2-1; v_gene: TRBV12-3/TRBV12-4; abundance: .; d_gene: TRBD2; len: 13; CDR3nt: TGTGCCAGCAGTATCTCTAGCGGGAGTGAGCAGTTCTTC; CDR3aa: CASSISSGSEQFF
j_gene: TRBJ2-2; v_gene: TRBV10-2; abundance: .; d_gene: .; len: 14; CDR3nt: TGCGCCAGCACATTGAAGAAGAACACCGGGGAGCTGTTTTTT; CDR3aa: CASTLKKNTGELFF
j_gene: TRBJ2-7; v_gene: TRBV9; abundance: .; d_gene: TRBD1; len: 14; CDR3nt: TGTGCCAGCAGCGTAGCGGGACAGGGTTACGAGCAGTACTTC; CDR3aa: CASSVAGQGYEQYF
j_gene: TRBJ1-1; v_gene: TRBV20-1; abundance: .; d_gene: TRBD1; len: 14; CDR3nt: TGCAGTGCTAGGGACAGGCGCATGAACACTGAAGCTTTCTTT; CDR3aa: CSARDRRMNTEAFF
j_gene: TRBJ2-3; v_gene: TRBV11-2; abundance: .; d_gene: TRBD2; len: 15; CDR3nt: TGTGCCAGCAGCTTTAATGCGGGAGGGGGTGATACGCAGTATTTT; CDR3aa: CASSFNAGGGDTQYF
j_gene: TRBJ2-1; v_gene: TRBV29-1; abundance: .; d_gene: .; len: 14; CDR3nt: TGCAGCGTTGAATTGCGGGACAGCTACAATGAGCAGTTCTTC; CDR3aa: CSVELRDSYNEQFF
j_gene: TRBJ2-3; v_gene: TRBV25-1; abundance: many; d_gene: .; len: 14; CDR3nt: TGTGCCAGCAGTGGAGGGGCTTTGGCAGATACGCAGTATTTT; CDR3aa: CASSGGALADTQYF
j_gene: TRBJ1-1; v_gene: TRBV28; abundance: many; d_gene: .; len: 12; CDR3nt: TGTGCCAGCAGGGAATCCGGGAGGCGAGCTTTCTTT; CDR3aa: CASRESGRRAFF
j_gene: TRBJ2-5; v_gene: TRBV4-2; abundance: .; d_gene: .; len: 17; CDR3nt: TGTGCCAGCAGCCAAGATCCGAGGGTCAGACCCCAAGAGACCCAGTACTTC; CDR3aa: CASSQDPRVRPQETQYF
j_gene: TRBJ2-5; v_gene: TRBV25-1; abundance: many; d_gene: .; len: 10; CDR3nt: TGTGCCAGCAGTGAAGAGACCCAGTACTTC; CDR3aa: CASSEETQYF
j_gene: TRBJ2-2; v_gene: TRBV19; abundance: few; d_gene: .; len: 15; CDR3nt: TGTGCCAGCTCCGGGACACCCGTCGGTACCGGGGAGCTGTTTTTT; CDR3aa: CASSGTPVGTGELFF
j_gene: TRBJ1-1; v_gene: TRBV3-1; abundance: many; d_gene: .; len: 12; CDR3nt: TGTGCCAGCAGCCAAGATCGCGCGCGGGCTTTCTTT; CDR3aa: CASSQDRARAFF
j_gene: TRBJ1-5; v_gene: TRBV29-1; abundance: few; d_gene: TRBD1; len: 12; CDR3nt: TGCAGCGTCGCGACAGGGGATCAGCCCCAGCATTTT; CDR3aa: CSVATGDQPQHF
j_gene: TRBJ1-2; v_gene: TRBV6-1; abundance: .; d_gene: .; len: 13; CDR3nt: TGTGCCAGCAGTGAAGCGGGGTTCTATGGCTACACCTTC; CDR3aa: CASSEAGFYGYTF
j_gene: TRBJ1-1; v_gene: TRBV29-1; abundance: .; d_gene: .; len: 14; CDR3nt: TGCAGCGTTGAAGGGTCAAAGGGGAACACTGAAGCTTTCTTT; CDR3aa: CSVEGSKGNTEAFF
j_gene: TRBJ2-2; v_gene: TRBV6-1; abundance: few; d_gene: TRBD1; len: 14; CDR3nt: TGTGCCATCCGTGGGGACAGGGACCCCGGGGAGCTGTTTTTT; CDR3aa: CAIRGDRDPGELFF
j_gene: TRBJ2-1; v_gene: TRBV28; abundance: few; d_gene: .; len: 14; CDR3nt: TGTGCCAGCAGTTTCGTGTCAGGAGGGCATGAGCAGTTCTTC; CDR3aa: CASSFVSGGHEQFF
j_gene: TRBJ1-2; v_gene: TRBV29-1; abundance: few; d_gene: TRBD1; len: 12; CDR3nt: TGCAGCGTTGTCGACAGGGGATTTGGCTACACCTTC; CDR3aa: CSVVDRGFGYTF
j_gene: TRBJ1-2; v_gene: TRBV15; abundance: few; d_gene: .; len: 14; CDR3nt: TGTGCCACCAGCAGAGATACGGGGGCGTATGGCTACACCTTC; CDR3aa: CATSRDTGAYGYTF
j_gene: TRBJ2-6; v_gene: TRBV25-1; abundance: .; d_gene: .; len: 17; CDR3nt: TGTGCCAGCAGCGACATCCGGACGGATCAAGTGGCCAACGTCCTGACTTTC; CDR3aa: CASSDIRTDQVANVLTF
j_gene: TRBJ1-2; v_gene: TRBV29-1; abundance: many; d_gene: .; len: 12; CDR3nt: TGCAGCGCCAGTTTGGAAGACTATGGCTACACCTTC; CDR3aa: CSASLEDYGYTF
j_gene: TRBJ1-1; v_gene: TRBV25-1; abundance: few; d_gene: .; len: 14; CDR3nt: TGTGCCAGCAGTGACAGGATGTCGTGGACTGAAGCTTTCTTT; CDR3aa: CASSDRMSWTEAFF
j_gene: TRBJ2-1; v_gene: TRBV7-8; abundance: few; d_gene: .; len: 15; CDR3nt: TGTGCCAGCAGCTTAGCGCAGGCCCAAGGCAATGAGCAGTTCTTC; CDR3aa: CASSLAQAQGNEQFF
j_gene: TRBJ1-2; v_gene: TRBV9; abundance: many; d_gene: .; len: 16; CDR3nt: TGTGCCAGCAGCGCCAATAGTGAGGGGCGCAACTATGGCTACACCTTC; CDR3aa: CASSANSEGRNYGYTF
j_gene: TRBJ2-7; v_gene: TRBV3-1; abundance: .; d_gene: .; len: 15; CDR3nt: TGTGCCAGCAGCCAAGGGGCGGTCAGCTCCTACGAGCAGTACTTC; CDR3aa: CASSQGAVSSYEQYF
j_gene: TRBJ2-1; v_gene: TRBV6-6; abundance: .; d_gene: TRBD1; len: 17; CDR3nt: TGTGCCAGCAGTTACCCTACCGGGACAGGGGGCGAGAATGAGCAGTTCTTC; CDR3aa: CASSYPTGTGGENEQFF
j_gene: TRBJ2-7; v_gene: TRBV5-6; abundance: few; d_gene: TRBD2; len: 13; CDR3nt: TGTGCCAGCAGCGTGACGGGACTAGCGGGAGGGGAGTTC; CDR3aa: CASSVTGLAGGEF
j_gene: TRBJ1-5; v_gene: TRBV30; abundance: .; d_gene: .; len: 15; CDR3nt: TGTGCCTGGAGTGTACAAGGGGAGTACAATCAGCCCCAGCATTTT; CDR3aa: CAWSVQGEYNQPQHF